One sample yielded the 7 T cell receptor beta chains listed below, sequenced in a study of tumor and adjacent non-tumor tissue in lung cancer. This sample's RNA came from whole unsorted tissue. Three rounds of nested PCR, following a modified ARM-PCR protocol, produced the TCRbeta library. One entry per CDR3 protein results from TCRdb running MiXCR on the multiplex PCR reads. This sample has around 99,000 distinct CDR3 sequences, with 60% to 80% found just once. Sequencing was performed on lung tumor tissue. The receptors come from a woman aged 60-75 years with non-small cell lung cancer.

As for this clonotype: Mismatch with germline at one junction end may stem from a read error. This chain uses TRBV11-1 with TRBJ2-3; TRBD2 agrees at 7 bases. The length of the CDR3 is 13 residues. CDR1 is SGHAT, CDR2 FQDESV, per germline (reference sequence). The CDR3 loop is CASNLLAKDTQYF. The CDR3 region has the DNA TGTGCCAGCAACTTACTAGCGAAAGATACGCAATATTTT. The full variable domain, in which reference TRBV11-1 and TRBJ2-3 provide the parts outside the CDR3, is EAEVAQSPRYKITEKSQAVAFWCDPISGHATLYWYRQILGQGPELLVQFQDESVVDDSQLPKDRFSAERLKGVDSTLKIQPAELGDSAMYLCASNLLAKDTQYFGPGTRLTVL.

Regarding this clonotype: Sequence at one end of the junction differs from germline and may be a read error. The CDR3 DNA sequence: TGTGCCAGCAGAGAAGAGGGTCGGGGAGCCAAAAACATTCAGCACTTC. Its translation: CASREEGRGAKNIQHF. The chain has TRBV6-1 and TRBJ2-4, with D possibly matching TRBD2 (5 bases). This CDR3 contains 16 residues. Germline V gene sequence: CDR1 MNHNS, CDR2 SASEGT.

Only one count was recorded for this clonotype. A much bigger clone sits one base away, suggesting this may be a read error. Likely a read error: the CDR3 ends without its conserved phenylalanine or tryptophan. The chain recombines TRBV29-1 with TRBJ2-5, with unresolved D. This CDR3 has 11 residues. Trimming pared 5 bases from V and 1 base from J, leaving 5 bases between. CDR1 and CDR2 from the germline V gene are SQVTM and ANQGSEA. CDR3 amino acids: CSVHSQETQYS. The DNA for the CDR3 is TGCAGCGTTCACAGCCAAGAGACCCAGTACTCC.

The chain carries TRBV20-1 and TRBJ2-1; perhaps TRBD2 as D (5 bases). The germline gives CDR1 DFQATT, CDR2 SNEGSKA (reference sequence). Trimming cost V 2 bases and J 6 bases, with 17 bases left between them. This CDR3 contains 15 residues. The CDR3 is CSARPGMGGGNEQFF. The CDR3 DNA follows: TGCAGTGCTAGACCCGGGATGGGCGGAGGCAATGAGCAGTTCTTC.

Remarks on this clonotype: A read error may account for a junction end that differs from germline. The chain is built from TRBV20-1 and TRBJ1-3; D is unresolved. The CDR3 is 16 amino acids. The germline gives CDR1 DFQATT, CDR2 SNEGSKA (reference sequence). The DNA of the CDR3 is TGCAATGCTAGACCAGGAGAAAAAGGCTCTGGAAACACCATATATTTT. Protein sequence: CNARPGEKGSGNTIYF.

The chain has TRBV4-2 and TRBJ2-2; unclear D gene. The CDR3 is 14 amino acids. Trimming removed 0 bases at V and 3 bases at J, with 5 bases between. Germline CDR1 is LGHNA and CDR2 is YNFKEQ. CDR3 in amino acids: CASSQEIHTGELFF. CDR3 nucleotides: TGTGCCAGCAGCCAAGAAATCCACACCGGGGAGCTGTTTTTT.

The CDR3 sequence is CASSSMTGDLRREKLFF. Here the CDR3 DNA reads TGTGCCAGCAGCTCAATGACAGGGGACTTGCGTCGGGAAAAACTGTTTTTT. The rearrangement links TRBV11-2 to TRBJ1-4; 8 bases fit TRBD1. Germline values: CDR1 SGHAT, CDR2 FQNNGV. The CDR3 runs 17 residues. V lost 4 bases and J lost 8; bases outside the gene matches: 15.